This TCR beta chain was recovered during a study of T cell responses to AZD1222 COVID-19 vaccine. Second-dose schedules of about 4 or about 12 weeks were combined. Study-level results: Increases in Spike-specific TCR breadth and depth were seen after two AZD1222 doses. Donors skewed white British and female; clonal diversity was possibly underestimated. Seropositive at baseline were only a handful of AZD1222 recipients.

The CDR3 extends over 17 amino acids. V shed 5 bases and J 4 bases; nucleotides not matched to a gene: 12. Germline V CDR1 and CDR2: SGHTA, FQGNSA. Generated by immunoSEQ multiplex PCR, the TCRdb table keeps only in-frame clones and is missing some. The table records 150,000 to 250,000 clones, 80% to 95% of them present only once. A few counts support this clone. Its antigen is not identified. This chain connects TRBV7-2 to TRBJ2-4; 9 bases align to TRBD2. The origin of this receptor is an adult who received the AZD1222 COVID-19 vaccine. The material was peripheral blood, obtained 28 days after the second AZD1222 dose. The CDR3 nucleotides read TGTGCCAGCAGCCCCGGGGGGACTAGCAGTTTGAAAAACATTCAGTACTTC. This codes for CASSPGGTSSLKNIQYF.